This T cell receptor (beta chain) was sequenced during a study of PD-1 blockade in classical Hodgkin lymphoma. Background on the study: Patients got intravenous nivolumab 3 mg/kg every 2 weeks. Study outcomes and limitations: Nivolumab initiated under 1 year post-ASCT led to patient exclusion.

This sample's time point: cycle 4 day 1 (C4D1), after 6 weeks of nivolumab. Following autologous stem cell transplantation, relapse occurred in every patient, and exposure to brentuximab vedotin varied. CDR1 and CDR2 (germline): SQVTM, ANQGSEA. This CDR3 comprises 12 residues. The V end lost 4 bases, the J end lost 8 bases, and 14 bases lay between the germline ends. Method: immunoSEQ multiplex PCR; TCRdb's copy keeps in-frame clones and lacks some. The repertoire holds 99,000 or so clones, with about nine tenths as singletons. Note on this clone: Its antigen is unknown.

The starting material was peripheral blood mononuclear cells (PBMCs), obtained before the fourth cycle of nivolumab. The chain links TRBV29-1 to TRBJ1-2, with D uncertain. The clonotype originates from a human donor with classical Hodgkin lymphoma. CDR3 sequence (DNA): TGCAGCGTTGTGAGCCCAGCTAAGGGCTACACCTTC. It translates to CSVVSPAKGYTF.